This TCR beta chain was captured by sequencing in a study of blood T cell repertoires in COVID-19. Study information: Nucleic acid was either cDNA or gDNA, and it came from T cells, B-cell-depleted T cells, or PBMCs.

Trimming at V came to 1 base and at J to 4 bases, leaving 2 bases not matched to a gene. Looked up from germline, CDR1 is SGHTA and CDR2 is FQGNSA. The CDR3 runs 15 residues. Details on this clone: This specimen includes other DNA sequences encoding the same CDR3.

Participant ages covered about 18 to 89 years across 24 US areas. Resolution of symptoms, clearance, or two negative PCRs was present in recovered Cohort 3 donors. The table came from immunoSEQ multiplex PCR; TCRdb's copy has only in-frame clones and leaves some out. The sample consists of 350,000 to 450,000 clones, approximately 92% of them appearing once. This TCR came from a man aged 30 to 39 who had recovered from COVID-19. Source material: PBMCs or T cells enriched from blood (not recorded which). The chain uses TRBV7-2 and TRBJ2-5; 11 bases agree with TRBD2. CDR3 region: CASSLVAGGGETQYF. In DNA form, the CDR3 reads TGTGCCAGCAGCTTAGTAGCGGGAGGGGGAGAGACCCAGTACTTC. Complete variable domain (other parts from reference TRBV7-2 and TRBJ2-5): GAGVSQSPSNKVTEKGKDVELRCDPISGHTALYWYRQSLGQGLEFLIYFQGNSAPDKSGLPSDRFSAERTGGSVSTLTIQRTQQEDSAVYLCASSLVAGGGETQYFGPGTRLLVL.